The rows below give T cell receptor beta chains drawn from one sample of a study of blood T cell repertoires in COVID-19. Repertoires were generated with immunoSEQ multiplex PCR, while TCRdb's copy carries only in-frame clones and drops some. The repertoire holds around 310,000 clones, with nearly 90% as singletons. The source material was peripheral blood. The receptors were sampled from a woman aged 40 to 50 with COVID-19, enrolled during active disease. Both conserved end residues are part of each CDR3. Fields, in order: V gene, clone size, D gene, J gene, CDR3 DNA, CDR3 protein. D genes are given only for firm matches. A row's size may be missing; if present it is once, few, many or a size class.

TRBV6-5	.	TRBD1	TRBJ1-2	TGTGCCAGCAGTACGGACAGGGAGGGAGGCTACACCTTC	CASSTDREGGYTF
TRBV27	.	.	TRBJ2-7	TGTGCCAGCAGTTTATCCGGAGGGTACTACGAGCAGTACTTC	CASSLSGGYYEQYF
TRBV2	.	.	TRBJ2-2	TGTGCCAGCAGTGAACAGGGCAAGAACACCGGGGAGCTGTTTTTT	CASSEQGKNTGELFF
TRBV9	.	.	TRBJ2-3	TGTGCCAGCAGCGTAGGAGTAGCCGAGATCACAGATACGCAGTATTTT	CASSVGVAEITDTQYF
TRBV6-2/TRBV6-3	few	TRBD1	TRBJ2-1	TGTGCCAGCAGTGATTCTAGGGGGCGCGTGAATGAGCAGTTCTTC	CASSDSRGRVNEQFF
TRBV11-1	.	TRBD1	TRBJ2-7	TGTGCCAGCAGCGGAGGACAGGGTCGGTACGAGCAGTACTTC	CASSGGQGRYEQYF
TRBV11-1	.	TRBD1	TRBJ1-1	TGTGCCAGCAGCTTTACAGGGGCAGGGGCTGAAGCTTTCTTT	CASSFTGAGAEAFF
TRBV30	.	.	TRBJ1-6	TGTGCCTCCTTTGTCCGGGGGGCAGAAGCTCGGGGTGATTCACCCCTCCACTTT	CASFVRGAEARGDSPLHF
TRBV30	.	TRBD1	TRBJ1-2	TGTGCCTGGGCGACAGGGCGGGGAGGCTACACCTTC	CAWATGRGGYTF
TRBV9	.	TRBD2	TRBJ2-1	TGTGCCAGCGGGAGTATTAGCGGGGGAGGGTACAATGAGCAGTTCTTC	CASGSISGGGYNEQFF
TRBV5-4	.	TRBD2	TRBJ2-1	TGTGCCAGCAGCTTGTTCGACGGGAGGGTTACAAGCTCCTACAATGAGCAGTTCTTC	CASSLFDGRVTSSYNEQFF
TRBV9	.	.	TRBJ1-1	TGTGCCAGCAGCGTAGGGGCCCGAGCGAACACTGAAGCTTTCTTT	CASSVGARANTEAFF
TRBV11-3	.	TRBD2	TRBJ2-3	TGTGCCAGCAGCTTAGCCGGGGGGGGCACAGATACGCAGTATTTT	CASSLAGGGTDTQYF
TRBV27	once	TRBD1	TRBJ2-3	TGTGCCAGCAGTTTGCGGACAGGGAGGCCAGATACGCAGTATTTT	CASSLRTGRPDTQYF